This T cell receptor beta chain comes out of a study of blood T cell repertoires in COVID-19. Turning to the study itself: Some COVID-19 samples were acute and others convalescent; all came from the United States, Italy and Spain. T cells, B-cell-depleted T cells, or PBMCs supplied cDNA or gDNA.

V gave up 0 bases and J gave up 5 bases, with 10 bases separating them. The CDR3 has 14 residues. CDR1 is MGHDK, CDR2 SYGVNS, per germline. Authors' methods: Cell counts per sample came from amplifying reference gene primers. Sequencing was performed with immunoSEQ multiplex PCR; in TCRdb, only in-frame clones are kept and a portion is missing. The V and J calls and clone size come from that table; D and trimming were worked out from the DNA. The sample contains some 65,000 clones, approximately 85% of which appear only once. Sequences were obtained from peripheral blood. The chain employs TRBV25-1 and TRBJ2-5; maybe TRBD2 (5 bases). The source of this sequence is a man at least 80 years old with acute or convalescent COVID-19. CDR3 residues: CASSEYRGLETQYF. Written as DNA, the CDR3 is TGTGCCAGCAGTGAATACCGGGGATTGGAGACCCAGTACTTC.